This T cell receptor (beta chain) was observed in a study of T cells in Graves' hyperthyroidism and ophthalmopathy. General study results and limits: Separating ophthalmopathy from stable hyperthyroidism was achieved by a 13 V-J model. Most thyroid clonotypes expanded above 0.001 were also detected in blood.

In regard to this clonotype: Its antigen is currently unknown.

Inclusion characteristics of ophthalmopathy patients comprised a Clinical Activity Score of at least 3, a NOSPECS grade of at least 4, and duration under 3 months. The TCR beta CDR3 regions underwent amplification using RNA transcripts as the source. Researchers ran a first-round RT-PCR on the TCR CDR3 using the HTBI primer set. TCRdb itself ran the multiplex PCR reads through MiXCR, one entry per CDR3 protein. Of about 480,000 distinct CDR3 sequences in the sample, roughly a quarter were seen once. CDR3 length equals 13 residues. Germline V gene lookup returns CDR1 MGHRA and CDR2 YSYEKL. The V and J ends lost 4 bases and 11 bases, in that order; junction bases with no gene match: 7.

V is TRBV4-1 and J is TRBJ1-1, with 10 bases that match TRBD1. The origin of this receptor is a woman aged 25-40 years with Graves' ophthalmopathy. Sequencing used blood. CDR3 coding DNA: TGCGCCAGCAGCCTGGGGACAGGGGTGGGGGCTTTCTTT. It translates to CASSLGTGVGAFF.